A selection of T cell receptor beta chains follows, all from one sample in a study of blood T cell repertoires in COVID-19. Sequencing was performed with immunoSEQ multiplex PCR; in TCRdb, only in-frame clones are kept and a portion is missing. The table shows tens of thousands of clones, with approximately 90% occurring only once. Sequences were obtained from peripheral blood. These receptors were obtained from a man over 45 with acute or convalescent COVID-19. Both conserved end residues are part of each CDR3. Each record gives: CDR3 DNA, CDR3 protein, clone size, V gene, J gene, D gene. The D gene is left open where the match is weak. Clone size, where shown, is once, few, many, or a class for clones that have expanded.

TGTGCCAGCAGTTATAGCGGGAGGCTTAACACAGATACGCAGTATTTT	CASSYSGRLNTDTQYF	.	TRBV6-5	TRBJ2-3	TRBD2
TGTGCCAGCAGTTTCGCGGGGACAGGGGGCGAGTTCGGCCTTGGGGCCAACGTCCTGACTTTC	CASSFAGTGGEFGLGANVLTF	once	TRBV27	TRBJ2-6	TRBD1
TGCGCCAGCAGCCAAGGGACAGGAGGGACTGAAGCTTTCTTT	CASSQGTGGTEAFF	.	TRBV5-1	TRBJ1-1	TRBD1
TGTGCCAGCAGCAAAGAACGGACATGCACAGATACGCAGTATTTT	CASSKERTCTDTQYF	once	TRBV21-1	TRBJ2-3	.
TGTGCCAGCAGCTTAGGTTCGGCAGGGGGAGAAAAACTGTTTTTT	CASSLGSAGGEKLFF	once	TRBV7-2	TRBJ1-4	TRBD1
TGTGCCAGCAGCATTGTCGGGAATTCACCCCTCCACTTT	CASSIVGNSPLHF	.	TRBV5-6	TRBJ1-6	.
TGCGCCAGCAGCCAAGATCACGGGGAAGGAGGTTCACCCCTCCACTTT	CASSQDHGEGGSPLHF	.	TRBV4-3	TRBJ1-6	.
TGCGCCAGCAGCACCGGGACAGGGAGCACCGGGGAGCTGTTTTTT	CASSTGTGSTGELFF	.	TRBV4-3	TRBJ2-2	TRBD1
TGTGCCAGCAGTTCCGGACAGGGGGTGGACTATGGCTACACCTTC	CASSSGQGVDYGYTF	.	TRBV6-6	TRBJ1-2	TRBD1
TGTGCCAGCAGCCCCGACAGGATCAATCAGCCCCAGCATTTT	CASSPDRINQPQHF	.	TRBV2	TRBJ1-5	.
TGTGCCATCAGTGAGGCCCCGGGACAGGGAAGGTTTGGGGATGGCTACACCTTC	CAISEAPGQGRFGDGYTF	.	TRBV10-3	TRBJ1-2	TRBD1
TGTGCCTGGCGGGACAGGGAATCGTCCGGCTACACCTTC	CAWRDRESSGYTF	.	TRBV30	TRBJ1-2	TRBD1
TGTGCCAGCTCACGACTCAGCACAGATACGCAGTATTTT	CASSRLSTDTQYF	.	TRBV18	TRBJ2-3	.
TGTGCCAGCAGCCATCAGGGGGGAGAGACCCAGTACTTC	CASSHQGGETQYF	.	TRBV3-1/TRBV3-2	TRBJ2-5	.
TGTGCCAGCAGTGAAGGAGGATTCTCCCCTGGAAACACCATATATTTT	CASSEGGFSPGNTIYF	once	TRBV6-1	TRBJ1-3	.
TGCGCCAGCAGCCAAAGCGTACAGGGGTACAATGAGCAGTTCTTC	CASSQSVQGYNEQFF	.	TRBV4-1	TRBJ2-1	TRBD1
TGCGCCAGCAGCCAAGTGGGGGACAGGGGGAAATCTGGCTACACCTTC	CASSQVGDRGKSGYTF	.	TRBV4-1	TRBJ1-2	TRBD1
TGTGCCAGCAGCCAATTGAACACCGGGGAGCTGTTTTTT	CASSQLNTGELFF	.	TRBV7-2	TRBJ2-2	.
TGTGCCAGCAGCCGGACTAGAGGAGGAGATACGCAGTATTTT	CASSRTRGGDTQYF	.	TRBV6-4	TRBJ2-3	TRBD2
TGTGCCAGCAGAAAAGCGGGAGGTTCTTACAATGAGCAGTTCTTC	CASRKAGGSYNEQFF	once	TRBV6-5	TRBJ2-1	TRBD2
TGTGCCATCAGTCCGGGACAGGGGGAGGCCGAGCAGTACTTC	CAISPGQGEAEQYF	.	TRBV10-3	TRBJ2-7	TRBD1
TGTGCCAGCAGCCACACGGCTAACTATGGCTACACCTTC	CASSHTANYGYTF	.	TRBV3-1/TRBV3-2	TRBJ1-2	.
TGTGCCAGCAGCCCGCCCAGCGGGAGGGGACCCTACGAGCAGTACTTC	CASSPPSGRGPYEQYF	.	TRBV7-2	TRBJ2-7	TRBD2
TGTGCCAGCAGCAAACCCGGAGTAGGTAAGGCCAATCAGCCCCAGCATTTT	CASSKPGVGKANQPQHF	.	TRBV21-1	TRBJ1-5	.
TGCAGCGTTGAACTTTTGGGGGCTGCGGGCTACACCTTC	CSVELLGAAGYTF	.	TRBV29-1	TRBJ1-2	.
TGCGCCAGCAGCCAAGATCAAGGGAGACTAGCGAACAATGAGCAGTTCTTC	CASSQDQGRLANNEQFF	.	TRBV4-1	TRBJ2-1	TRBD2
TGTGCCAGCTCACCACAGGACCAGGGGATCAATGAGCAGTTCTTC	CASSPQDQGINEQFF	.	TRBV18	TRBJ2-1	.
TGTGCCAGCAGCTCCCAGCCGGGGATTCTCACAGATACGCAGTATTTT	CASSSQPGILTDTQYF	.	TRBV7-2	TRBJ2-3	.
TGTGCCAGCAGCCTGTCAGGGGCCTCCTACGAGCAGTACTTC	CASSLSGASYEQYF	.	TRBV14	TRBJ2-7	.
TGTGCCAGCACCAAGACTAGCGGGAGCACAGATACGCAGTATTTT	CASTKTSGSTDTQYF	few	TRBV7-8	TRBJ2-3	TRBD2
TGTGCCAGCAGTTACTCGACAGGGGGCGCAGTCCACGAGCAGTACTTC	CASSYSTGGAVHEQYF	.	TRBV6-5	TRBJ2-7	TRBD1
TGTGCCAGCAGCGTAGAGGGGGCCTCCTACAATGAGCAGTTCTTC	CASSVEGASYNEQFF	.	TRBV9	TRBJ2-1	TRBD1
TGTGCCAGCAGTGGAACAGGGTCGAAGGGAGCTTTCTTT	CASSGTGSKGAFF	few	TRBV25-1	TRBJ1-1	.
TGTGCCAGCAGTGAACAGGGAAACACAGATACGCAGTATTTT	CASSEQGNTDTQYF	.	TRBV2	TRBJ2-3	.
TGTGCCAGCAGCCCACTCGGGACACCGAACACTGAAGCTTTCTTT	CASSPLGTPNTEAFF	.	TRBV27	TRBJ1-1	.